This T cell receptor (beta chain) was captured by sequencing in a study of blood T cell repertoires in COVID-19. Trimming removed 4 bases from V and 2 bases from J, with 17 bases in between. CDR1 is LGHDT, CDR2 YNNKEL, per germline (reference sequence). CDR3 length: 16 residues. Profiling relied on immunoSEQ multiplex PCR, and the TCRdb table lists in-frame clones only, not all of them. Of around 170,000 clones in the sample, 84% were seen once. The clonotype comes from a man in his fifties or sixties who had recovered from COVID-19. The genes are TRBV3-1 (or the pseudogene TRBV3-2) and TRBJ1-2; tentative D call: TRBD1 (6 bases). Sequencing was carried out using PBMCs or T cells enriched from blood (not recorded which). CDR3 sequence (DNA): TGTGCCAGCAGCCCTCCTTTGACAGGCCCCAACTATGGCTACACCTTC. It translates to CASSPPLTGPNYGYTF.